The entry that follows covers one T cell receptor (beta chain) sequence. Its specificity is not known. The sample originates from a study of siplizumab effects on memory and regulatory T cells. Study conclusions and caveats: A naive or memory phenotype could not be assigned to roughly 80-96% of the proliferating CD4+ or CD8+ clones.

This CDR3 is built from 12 residues. The V end lost 4 bases, the J end lost 4 bases, and 7 bases lay between the germline ends. Per the germline V gene, CDR1 is MDHEN and CDR2 is SYDVKM. The protocol was immunoSEQ multiplex PCR, while the TCRdb copy is restricted to in-frame clones and leaves out a portion. The data show some 120,000 clones, about 95% seen once. The specimen was non-Treg CD4+ T cells sorted from blood. The V gene is TRBV28, the J gene TRBJ1-2, with unresolved D. The source is a human donor in good health. CDR3 sequence: CASSYQFYGYTF. CDR3 nucleotide sequence: TGTGCCAGCAGTTATCAGTTCTATGGCTACACCTTC.